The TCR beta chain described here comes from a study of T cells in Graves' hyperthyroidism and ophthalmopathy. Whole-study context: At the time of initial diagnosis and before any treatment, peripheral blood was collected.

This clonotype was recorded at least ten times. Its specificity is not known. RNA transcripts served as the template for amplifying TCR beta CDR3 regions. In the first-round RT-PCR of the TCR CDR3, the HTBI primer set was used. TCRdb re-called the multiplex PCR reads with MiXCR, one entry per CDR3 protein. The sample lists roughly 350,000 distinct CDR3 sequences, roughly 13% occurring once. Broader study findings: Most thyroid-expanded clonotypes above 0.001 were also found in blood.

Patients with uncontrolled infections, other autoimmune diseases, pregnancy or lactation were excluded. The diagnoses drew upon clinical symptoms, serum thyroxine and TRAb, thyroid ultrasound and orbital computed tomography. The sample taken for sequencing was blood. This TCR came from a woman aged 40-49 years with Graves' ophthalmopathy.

CDR3 protein: CASSYSGTLSSGNTIYF. DNA of the CDR3: TGTGCCAGCAGTTACTCCGGGACGTTGAGCTCTGGAAACACCATATATTTT. The chain links TRBV6-5 to TRBJ1-3; D possibly corresponds to TRBD1 (5 bases). V was trimmed by 0 bases and J by 0 bases, leaving 12 bases between them. Germline CDR1 reads MNHEY; CDR2 reads SVGAGI. This CDR3 region has 17 residues.